The 25 T cell receptor beta chains listed next were all sequenced from one sample in a study of T cells after yellow fever vaccination. A single record per CDR3 protein comes from TCRdb applying MiXCR to the 5' RACE reads. The sample carries roughly 500,000 distinct CDR3 sequences, approximately 21% recorded once. Sample: PBMCs, taken 15 days after the yellow fever booster vaccination. The receptors shown here come from a young man who received the YFV17D yellow fever vaccine.

This clonotype was found once. The chain carries TRBV5-4 and TRBJ2-3; D tentatively reads TRBD1 or TRBD2 (5 bases each). This CDR3 comprises 13 residues. CDR1 is SGHNT and CDR2 is YYREEE in the germline V gene (reference sequence). The V end lost 4 bases, the J end lost 6 bases, and 12 bases lay between the germline ends. DNA for the CDR3: TGTGCCAGCAGCATCCCGGGGCCGGATACGCAGTATTTT. Encoded protein: CASSIPGPDTQYF.

The chain carries TRBV29-1 and TRBJ2-3; 8 bases align to TRBD1. CDR1 and CDR2 from the germline V gene are SQVTM and ANQGSEA. V lost 2 bases, J lost 6 bases, and 10 bases stayed unmatched. This CDR3 spans 15 amino acids. CDR3 coding DNA: TGCAGCGTTGAATGGGCAGGGGGCGCCGCTGATACGCAGTATTTT. Encoded protein: CSVEWAGGAADTQYF.

The chain couples TRBV20-1 to TRBJ1-5, with D possibly being TRBD1 (6 bases). The V gene's germline CDR1 is DFQATT and CDR2 SNEGSKA (reference sequence). V was trimmed by 6 bases and J by 2 bases, leaving 11 bases between them. The CDR3 extends over 13 amino acids. The CDR3 coding sequence is TGCAGTGCGTCGTCAGGGGGCAATCAGCCCCAGCATTTT. Protein sequence: CSASSGGNQPQHF.

This chain connects TRBV14 to TRBJ2-1, with D perhaps given as TRBD1 or TRBD2 (6 bases each). CDR3 length: 12 amino acids. The V end was cut by 5 bases, the J end by 15 bases, with 17 bases between. Germline CDR1 is SGHDN and CDR2 is FVKESK. DNA for the CDR3: TGTGCCAGCAGCTATCGGGGGCATGAGGGGTTCTTC. It encodes CASSYRGHEGFF.

This clonotype was seen ten or more times. The rearrangement joins TRBV12-3 or TRBV12-4 to TRBJ2-4; weak D call: TRBD2 (6 bases). Trimming removed 7 bases from V and 7 bases from J, with 14 bases in between. This CDR3 contains 13 residues. Here the CDR3 reads CASTWAGRNIQYF. In nucleotides, the CDR3 is TGTGCCAGCACCTGGGCGGGAAGGAACATTCAGTACTTC.

V and J are TRBV7-8 and TRBJ2-7; the D gene is possibly TRBD1 (6 bases). CDR1 is SGHVS and CDR2 is FQNEAQ in the germline V gene. The CDR3 is 13 amino acids. Trimming pared 8 bases from V and 4 bases from J, leaving 15 bases between. CDR3 sequence: CASGGAGFYEQYF. The CDR3 DNA reads TGTGCCAGCGGGGGCGCAGGGTTTTACGAGCAGTACTTC.

This chain joins TRBV20-1 and TRBJ2-7, with D possibly TRBD2 on 6 matching bases. This CDR3 has 15 amino acids. CDR1 and CDR2 from the germline V gene are DFQATT and SNEGSKA (reference sequence). Trimming took 6 bases from V and 2 from J, leaving 20 bases between them. CDR3 nucleotides: TGCAGTGCCCCAGTACGGGACTTTTACCCCTACGAGCAGTACTTC. Protein: CSAPVRDFYPYEQYF.

The chain combines TRBV5-1 with TRBJ2-5; D remains ambiguous. The CDR3 extends over 13 amino acids. Germline loops: CDR1 SGHRS, CDR2 YFSETQ. With 0 bases removed from V and 4 bases from J, the gap between germline ends came to 7 bases. The CDR3 reads CASSLGKGETQYF. The CDR3, as DNA: TGCGCCAGCAGCTTGGGAAAGGGAGAGACCCAGTACTTC.

This chain uses TRBV20-1 with TRBJ2-1, with D maybe TRBD2 (5 bases). V dropped 7 bases and J dropped 3 bases, with 13 bases sitting between them. Germline V lookup: CDR1 DFQATT, CDR2 SNEGSKA (reference sequence). This CDR3 comprises 13 residues. Written as DNA, the CDR3 is TGCAGTGGGATGTCCGGGAACTACAATGAGCAGTTCTTC. Amino acid sequence: CSGMSGNYNEQFF.

V gene TRBV7-2 combines with J gene TRBJ2-3; D is unresolved. CDR1 is SGHTA, CDR2 FQGNSA, per germline. The germline V and J ends were trimmed by 1 base and 2 bases, with 10 bases remaining between them. The CDR3 is 15 residues long. In DNA form, the CDR3 reads TGTGCCAGCAGCTTAGGTCGGGCGGTCACAGATACGCAGTATTTT. Its protein is CASSLGRAVTDTQYF.

The chain is built from TRBV20-1 and TRBJ2-5; 9 bases align to TRBD1. CDR3 size: 14 residues. Trimming took 5 bases from V and 4 from J; bases not matched to a gene: 8. The germline CDR1 and CDR2 sequences are DFQATT and SNEGSKA (reference sequence). CDR3: CSAGDREGAETQYF. As DNA, the CDR3 is TGCAGTGCTGGGGACAGGGAGGGCGCAGAGACCCAGTACTTC.

This clonotype was recorded a few times. The chain has TRBV30 and TRBJ2-2; D not certain. The V and J ends lost 3 bases and 1 base respectively, with 3 bases between them. CDR3 length: 12 amino acids. Germline V gene data show CDR1 as GTSNPN and CDR2 as SVGIG (reference sequence). The CDR3 loop is CAWSGNTGELFF. The CDR3 DNA reads TGTGCCTGGAGCGGGAACACCGGGGAGCTGTTTTTT.

This clonotype was seen only a few times. This chain connects TRBV7-2 to TRBJ2-3, with TRBD1 matching 7 bases. The CDR3 consists of 13 residues. Unmatched junction bases numbered 3, after V lost 3 bases and J lost 6 bases. In germline, CDR1 is SGHTA, CDR2 FQGNSA. Here the CDR3 DNA reads TGTGCCAGCAGCTTTACAGGGGTCGATACGCAGTATTTT. It specifies CASSFTGVDTQYF.

Note on this clonotype: Likely a read error: the CDR3 ends without its conserved phenylalanine or tryptophan. It is unclear where the CDR3 begins or ends on the DNA, so no DNA is shown, and the CDR3 is as TCRdb lists it. This chain joins TRBV3-1 and TRBJ2-7; the table's D call TRBD1 went unverified against the DNA. Germline values: CDR1 LGHDT, CDR2 YNNKEL (reference sequence). Ends included, the CDR3 has 9 residues. This CDR3 is CASSQVGQC.

This clonotype was observed a handful of times. The V gene is TRBV7-8, the J gene TRBJ2-7; the match to TRBD2 covers 7 bases. J gave up 3 bases and V 5 bases, and 13 bases lay outside the gene matches. The germline CDR1 and CDR2 sequences are SGHVS and FQNEAQ. This CDR3 is 16 amino acids long. CDR3 sequence (DNA): TGTGCCAGCAGCCCCGGTATCGGCGGGAGCTTCTACGAGCAGTACTTC. Translating it yields CASSPGIGGSFYEQYF.

This clonotype has just a few counts. This rearrangement joins TRBV20-1 to TRBJ2-7; 10 bases are a match to TRBD1. This CDR3 spans 11 amino acids. Looked up from germline, CDR1 is DFQATT and CDR2 is SNEGSKA (reference sequence). The CDR3 here is CTPTGGNEQYF. The CDR3 bases are TGCACCCCGACAGGGGGCAACGAGCAGTACTTC.

CDR3 sequence reads: CASSSPLGDSLHSGANVLTF. CDR3 bases: TGTGCCAGCAGCTCGCCACTTGGGGACAGCCTCCACTCTGGGGCCAACGTCCTGACTTTC. This sequence joins TRBV11-2 and TRBJ2-6, with 7 bases that match TRBD1. Germline V gives CDR1 SGHAT, CDR2 FQNNGV. The V segment lost 4 bases and the J segment 0 bases; nucleotides outside the gene matches: 15. The CDR3 runs 20 residues.

The sample holds many counts of this clonotype. The genes are TRBV7-8 and TRBJ1-2, with a possible D match to TRBD1 (5 bases). The CDR3 sequence is 14 residues long. V dropped 4 bases and J dropped 4 bases, with 13 bases sitting between them. CDR1 is SGHVS and CDR2 is FQNEAQ in the germline V gene. The DNA for the CDR3 is TGTGCCAGCAGCTCCAAGGGGTCCGGCTATGGCTACACCTTC. Translating gives CASSSKGSGYGYTF.

V is TRBV12-3 or TRBV12-4 and J is TRBJ2-5, with TRBD1 matching 9 bases. The CDR3 totals 19 residues. With 3 bases clipped from V and 4 bases from J, the junction kept 18 bases outside the gene matches. The CDR3 loop reads CASSFRSSGVGQGGETQYF. The DNA for the CDR3 is TGTGCCAGCAGTTTCCGGTCCAGCGGCGTGGGACAGGGAGGAGAGACCCAGTACTTC.

The sample holds a few counts of this clonotype. CDR3 bases: TGTGCCAGCAGCTTATGGAGCACCGGGGAGCTGTTTTTT. Protein: CASSLWSTGELFF. The J gene is TRBJ2-2, the V gene TRBV7-2; D is unresolved. Germline V CDR1 and CDR2: SGHTA, FQGNSA. The CDR3 has 13 amino acids. V was pared by 2 bases and J by 4 bases, with 5 bases between. The variable domain in full, completed from reference TRBV7-2 and TRBJ2-2, reads GAGVSQSPSNKVTEKGKDVELRCDPISGHTALYWYRQSLGQGLEFLIYFQGNSAPDKSGLPSDRFSAERTGGSVSTLTIQRTQQEDSAVYLCASSLWSTGELFFGEGSRLTVL.

V gene TRBV20-1 combines with J gene TRBJ1-2; D remains ambiguous. In germline, CDR1 is DFQATT, CDR2 SNEGSKA (reference sequence). The V end was cut by 6 bases, the J end by 5 bases, with 16 bases between. The CDR3 covers 13 residues. In nucleotides, the CDR3 is TGCAGTGCGCTTGGCGGGGTTGATTATGGCTACACCTTC. Its translation is CSALGGVDYGYTF.

The chain links TRBV9 to TRBJ2-3; D is uncertain. The CDR3 length is 14 residues. The V and J ends lost 0 bases and 5 bases respectively, with 10 bases between them. Germline V gene sequence: CDR1 SGDLS, CDR2 YYNGEE. The CDR3 nucleotides read TGTGCCAGCAGCGTAGTTGGAGCGAAAGATACGCAGTATTTT. Amino acids: CASSVVGAKDTQYF.

The chain has TRBV18 and TRBJ2-1, with TRBD2 identical over 13 bases. V shed 3 bases, J shed 0 bases, and the junction held 8 bases outside the gene matches. This CDR3 is 19 amino acids long. In germline, CDR1 is KGHSH, CDR2 LQKENI. The CDR3 DNA reads TGTGCCAGCTCACCCTTACCGGGACTAGCGGGGAGCTCCTACAATGAGCAGTTCTTC. Its protein is CASSPLPGLAGSSYNEQFF.

V gene TRBV7-9 combines with J gene TRBJ2-5; perhaps TRBD2 as D (6 bases). Trimming cost V 5 bases and J 1 base, with 11 bases left between them. The length of the CDR3 is 14 residues. CDR1 is SEHNR, CDR2 FQNEAQ, per germline (reference sequence). For the CDR3, the DNA is TGTGCCAGCAGCGGGACTCCGGCCCAAGAGACCCAGTACTTC. It translates to CASSGTPAQETQYF. Full variable domain (outside the CDR3, taken from reference TRBV7-9 and TRBJ2-5): DTGVSQNPRHKITKRGQNVTFRCDPISEHNRLYWYRQTLGQGPEFLTYFQNEAQLEKSRLLSDRFSAERPKGSFSTLEIQRTEQGDSAMYLCASSGTPAQETQYFGPGTRLLVL.

This chain joins TRBV7-9 and TRBJ2-1, with 7 bases fitting TRBD2. Germline-derived CDR1 and CDR2 are SEHNR and FQNEAQ (reference sequence). The CDR3 is 15 amino acids. Losses at the gene ends were 5 bases for V and 8 bases for J; bases not matched to a gene: 12. The CDR3, as DNA: TGTGCCAGCAGCCCTCGGTGGGGACTACACGATGAGCAGTTCTTC. Translation gives CASSPRWGLHDEQFF.